Detailed here is one T cell receptor beta chain. This sample is drawn from a study of blood T cell repertoires in COVID-19. On the study more broadly: PBMCs, B-cell-depleted T cells, or T cells were the source of the cDNA or gDNA that made up the material.

The length of the CDR3 is 16 residues. The V gene's germline CDR1 is SGHVS and CDR2 FQNEAQ. J lost 5 bases, V lost 1 base, and 8 bases had no gene match. As originally analysed: Amplification of reference gene primers provided the estimated nucleated cell counts. Clones were sequenced by immunoSEQ multiplex PCR, and TCRdb holds only the in-frame ones, with some missing. The V and J calls and clone size were taken over from that table, and D and trimming were inferred from the DNA. Of under 300,000 clones in the sample, nearly 90% were seen once. Sequencing used peripheral blood. This TCR was sampled from a woman aged 35 to 49 who had recovered from COVID-19. The V gene is TRBV7-8, the J gene TRBJ2-1, with 7 bases matching TRBD2. The CDR3 protein is CASSLGRLAKNNEQFF. The CDR3 bases are TGTGCCAGCAGCTTAGGTAGACTAGCCAAAAACAATGAGCAGTTCTTC. Variable domain in full (rest from reference TRBV7-8 and TRBJ2-1): GAGVSQSPRYKVAKRGQDVALRCDPISGHVSLFWYQQALGQGPEFLTYFQNEAQLDKSGLPSDRFFAERPEGSVSTLKIQRTQQEDSAVYLCASSLGRLAKNNEQFFGPGTRLTVL.